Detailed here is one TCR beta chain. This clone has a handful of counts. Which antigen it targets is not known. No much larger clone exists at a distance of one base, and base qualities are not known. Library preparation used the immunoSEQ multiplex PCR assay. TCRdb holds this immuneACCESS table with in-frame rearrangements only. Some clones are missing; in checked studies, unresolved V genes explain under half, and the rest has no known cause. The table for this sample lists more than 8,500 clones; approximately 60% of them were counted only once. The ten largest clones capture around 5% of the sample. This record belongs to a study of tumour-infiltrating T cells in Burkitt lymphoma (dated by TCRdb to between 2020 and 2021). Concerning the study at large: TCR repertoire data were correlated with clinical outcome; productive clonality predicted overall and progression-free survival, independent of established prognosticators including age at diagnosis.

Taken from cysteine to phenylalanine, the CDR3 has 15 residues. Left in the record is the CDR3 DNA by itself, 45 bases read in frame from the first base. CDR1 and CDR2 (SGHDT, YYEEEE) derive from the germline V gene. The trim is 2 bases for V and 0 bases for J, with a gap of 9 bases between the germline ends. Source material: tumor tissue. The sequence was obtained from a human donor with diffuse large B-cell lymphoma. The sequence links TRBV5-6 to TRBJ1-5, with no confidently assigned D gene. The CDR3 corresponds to CASSLGGYSNQPQHF. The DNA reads TGTGCCAGCAGCTTAGGAGGTTATAGCAATCAGCCCCAGCATTTT.